The 16 T cell receptor beta chains given below trace back to one sample, sequenced in a study of blood T cell repertoires in COVID-19. Data came from immunoSEQ multiplex PCR; TCRdb stores just in-frame clones and leaves some out. This sample has approximately 90,000 clones; roughly 84% occur once, and the top ten carry roughly 4.5%. The specimen sequenced was peripheral blood. The receptors shown here come from a woman aged 80 or over with acute or convalescent COVID-19.

In this sample, this clone turned up once. The chain carries TRBV18 and TRBJ2-2; 9 nucleotides match TRBD1. Trimming at V came to 3 bases and at J to 4 bases, leaving 12 bases not matched to a gene. CDR1 and CDR2 (germline): KGHSH, LQKENI. The CDR3 is 18 residues long. CDR3 amino acids: CASSPQGPGTGTTGELFF. CDR3 DNA: TGTGCCAGCTCACCCCAGGGGCCCGGGACAGGGACCACCGGGGAGCTGTTTTTT.

The chain combines TRBV19 with TRBJ1-4, with D tentatively TRBD1 (6 bases). The CDR3 consists of 16 residues. Per the germline V gene, CDR1 is LNHDA and CDR2 is SQIVND (reference sequence). The V gene lost 5 bases and the J gene lost 1 base, with 14 bases spanning the gap. CDR3 nucleotide sequence: TGTGCCAGTAGTCTGAGACAGGCAAGAACTAATGAAAAACTGTTTTTT. It yields the protein CASSLRQARTNEKLFF.

The rearrangement links TRBV6-2 or TRBV6-3 to TRBJ1-6; D not certain. The germline V gene has CDR1 MNHEY and CDR2 SVGEGT. Trimming left V 2 bases short and J 7 bases short, with 3 bases between. The CDR3 length is 12 residues. The CDR3 loop reads CASSYPNSPLHF. The CDR3 DNA sequence: TGTGCCAGCAGTTACCCAAATTCACCCCTCCACTTT.

This chain links TRBV7-8 with TRBJ2-1, with 9 nucleotides matching TRBD2. The CDR3 contains 15 residues. The V gene's germline CDR1 is SGHVS and CDR2 FQNEAQ. The ends lost 5 bases at V and 6 bases at J; junction bases unmatched: 8. The CDR3: CASSPLVAGVNEQFF. For the CDR3, the DNA is TGTGCCAGCAGCCCTTTAGTAGCGGGGGTCAATGAGCAGTTCTTC.

V gene TRBV12-2 combines with J gene TRBJ2-1; the table calls TRBD1, which could not be checked here. TRBV12-2 is reported as a pseudogene. The CDR3 totals 17 residues. The CDR3: CASRLITAPVNYNEQFF. Written as DNA, the CDR3 is TGTGCAAGTCGCTTAATAACAGCCCCTGTAAACTACAATGAGCAGTTCTTC.

This clone was detected only once. The chain uses TRBV3-1 (or the pseudogene TRBV3-2) and TRBJ2-3; 8 bases match TRBD1. Germline V gives CDR1 LGHDT, CDR2 YNNKEL (reference sequence). The CDR3 runs 16 residues. J gave up 2 bases and V 4 bases, and 8 bases lay outside the gene matches. The CDR3 nucleotides read TGTGCCAGCAGCCGCAGGACAGGGCCGCACACAGATACGCAGTATTTT. Amino acid sequence: CASSRRTGPHTDTQYF.

The chain carries TRBV7-6 and TRBJ2-2, with 9 nucleotides matching TRBD1. J lost 5 bases, V lost 5 bases, and 6 bases had no gene match. The CDR3 sequence is 15 residues long. Germline CDR1 SGHVS, CDR2 FNYEAQ. CDR3 DNA: TGTGCCAGCAGCCCCGGGACAGGGAGGACCGGGGAGCTGTTTTTT. This sequence encodes CASSPGTGRTGELFF.

The chain joins TRBV28 to TRBJ2-7, with a tentative D call TRBD1 (6 bases). V lost 7 bases to trimming and J lost 1 base, with 14 bases between them. Germline V CDR1 and CDR2: MDHEN, SYDVKM. The CDR3 has 14 residues. This chain's CDR3 is CASIHSTGSYEQYF. The CDR3 DNA reads as TGTGCCAGCATCCATTCGACAGGTTCCTACGAGCAGTACTTC.

The rearrangement joins TRBV30 to TRBJ1-5; 8 bases agree with TRBD1. The J segment lost 4 bases and the V segment lost 6 bases, leaving 11 bases of the junction unmatched. Looked up from germline, CDR1 is GTSNPN and CDR2 is SVGIG (reference sequence). The CDR3 length is 15 residues. The CDR3 is CACEAGTGVNQPQHF. The CDR3 DNA is TGTGCCTGCGAAGCCGGGACAGGAGTTAATCAGCCCCAGCATTTT.

CDR3 DNA sequence: TGTGCCAGCAGCCCTCGAACTAGCGGGATCATAACCTACAATGAGCAGTTCTTC. Amino acids: CASSPRTSGIITYNEQFF. The chain has TRBV11-2 and TRBJ2-1, with TRBD2 matching over 10 bases. The J segment lost 2 bases and the V segment lost 5 bases, leaving 12 bases of the junction unmatched. Germline V gene lookup returns CDR1 SGHAT and CDR2 FQNNGV. The CDR3 sequence is 18 residues long.

This clone was recorded once. The chain combines TRBV19 with TRBJ1-2, with D uncertain. This CDR3 comprises 14 residues. Germline values: CDR1 LNHDA, CDR2 SQIVND (reference sequence). V dropped 3 bases and J dropped 7 bases, with 15 bases sitting between them. The DNA of the CDR3 is TGTGCCAGTAGTATTAACCCATCCCGGGGTGGCTACACCTTC. Its translation is CASSINPSRGGYTF.

This sequence joins TRBV3-1 (or the pseudogene TRBV3-2) and TRBJ2-7, with D possibly matching TRBD1 (6 bases). The CDR3 sequence is 13 residues long. The germline V and J ends were trimmed by 5 bases and 3 bases, with 11 bases remaining between them. Looked up from germline, CDR1 is LGHDT and CDR2 is YNNKEL (reference sequence). This CDR3 reads CASSVQGFYEQYF. CDR3 nucleotides: TGTGCCAGCAGCGTACAGGGATTCTACGAGCAGTACTTC.

The rearrangement uses TRBV11-2 and TRBJ2-1; no definite D call. CDR1 is SGHAT and CDR2 is FQNNGV in the germline V gene. The V gene lost 1 base and the J gene lost 0 bases, with 7 bases spanning the gap. The CDR3 length is 15 residues. CDR3 DNA sequence: TGTGCCAGCAGCTTAGGGCGGAGCTCCTACAATGAGCAGTTCTTC. Amino acids: CASSLGRSSYNEQFF. Filled out from reference TRBV11-2 and TRBJ2-1, the complete variable domain reads EAGVAQSPRYKIIEKRQSVAFWCNPISGHATLYWYQQILGQGPKLLIQFQNNGVVDDSQLPKDRFSAERLKGVDSTLKIQPAKLEDSAVYLCASSLGRSSYNEQFFGPGTRLTVL.

The chain combines TRBV6-5 with TRBJ1-6, with 7 nucleotides matching TRBD1. Trimming at V came to 8 bases and at J to 7 bases, leaving 11 bases not matched to a gene. CDR3 size: 15 residues. Germline lookup yields CDR1 MNHEY and CDR2 SVGAGI. The DNA for the CDR3 is TGTGCCAGCCACCCGACAGGGAAATGGAATTCACCCCTCCACTTT. The encoded protein is CASHPTGKWNSPLHF.

This clone was picked up a small number of times. V is TRBV7-9 and J is TRBJ2-1; no clear D gene. This CDR3 contains 13 residues. The V gene's germline CDR1 is SEHNR and CDR2 FQNEAQ (reference sequence). Trimming stripped 1 base from V and 4 bases from J, with 5 bases between. The CDR3 DNA reads TGTGCCAGCAGCTTAGTAGAATACAATGAGCAGTTCTTC. This codes for CASSLVEYNEQFF.

The genes are TRBV6-5 and TRBJ1-1, with 7 bases fitting TRBD1. Germline CDR1 reads MNHEY; CDR2 reads SVGAGI. The CDR3 is made up of 13 amino acids. Losses at the gene ends were 5 bases for V and 1 base for J; bases not matched to a gene: 1. The CDR3 DNA follows: TGTGCCAGCAGTCGACAGGGGAACACTGAAGCTTTCTTT. Amino acid sequence: CASSRQGNTEAFF.